The source of this T cell receptor (beta chain) is a study of blood T cell repertoires in COVID-19. This clone showed up just a few times. Between the trimmed V and J ends, which lost 2 bases and 4 bases, there was a span of 15 bases. The CDR3 covers 15 residues. The germline V gene encodes CDR1 MNHEY and CDR2 SMNVEV (reference sequence). Produced via immunoSEQ multiplex PCR; TCRdb's table is partial and in-frame only. The sample consists of 150,000 to 200,000 clones, 92% of them appearing once. This TCR was recovered from a man aged 30 to 39 with COVID-19, enrolled during active disease. The rearrangement uses TRBV27 and TRBJ2-7, with a possible D match to TRBD1 (6 bases). Input material: peripheral blood. This CDR3 reads CASSLDTRGRYEQYF. CDR3 nucleotide sequence: TGTGCCAGCAGTTTAGATACCAGGGGCAGGTACGAGCAGTACTTC.